This TCR beta chain was identified during a study of post-analysis software for immune sequencing data. As for the study in general: The courses of disease that were included comprised relapsing-remitting, secondary progressive and progressive-relapsing multiple sclerosis.

The study's findings and limits: The five TRBV segments detected at higher frequency in patients than in controls included TRBV5-6, TRBV5-1 and TRBV20-1. Analysis by F measure revealed that same-batch samples clustered strongly together.

Libraries were made from TCR beta cDNA, and they carried unique molecular identifiers. TCRdb reanalysed the PCR reads using MiXCR and keeps one entry per CDR3 protein. The profile shows about 770,000 distinct CDR3 sequences, about half of them singletons. As for this clonotype: Its antigen is undetermined.

Germline V lookup: CDR1 MNHNS, CDR2 SASEGT. V was pared by 6 bases and J by 2 bases, with 14 bases between. This CDR3 spans 15 amino acids. The chain carries TRBV6-1 and TRBJ1-5; D remains unclear. The origin of this receptor is a girl aged 5-17 years with multiple sclerosis. The sample taken for sequencing was blood. CDR3 protein: CASRANAPGNQPQHF. The CDR3 DNA reads TGTGCCAGCAGGGCCAATGCCCCGGGCAATCAGCCCCAGCATTTT.